The TCR beta chain under discussion was sequenced for a study of cytomegalovirus exposure and HLA in healthy donors. Primers included in the PCR were 60 Vbeta and 13 Jbeta primers. Using immunoSEQ multiplex PCR, the repertoire was profiled, and TCRdb retains in-frame clones only, with some absent. The top ten clones hold about 2.2% of a sample with over 120,000 clones, roughly 74% of them seen once. Study findings and constraints: Later, an analysis showed that TCR beta chains associated with HLA were more clonally expanded than others that were equally common.

These donors counted as nominally healthy when sampled, but unrecorded immune exposures were likely. As to this clone: The antigen is unknown.

Per germline, CDR1 ENHRY and CDR2 SYGVKD. This CDR3 comprises 15 residues. Trimming shortened V by 5 bases and J by 6 bases, and 20 bases separated the two germline ends. The chain combines TRBV10-3 with TRBJ2-7; D is unclear. The sequencing input was PBMCs. This clonotype was sampled from a woman younger than 30 in good health and CMV-seropositive. CDR3 residues: CAISRDYPPTREQYF. The CDR3 DNA is TGTGCCATCAGTCGAGATTACCCCCCTACTCGCGAGCAGTACTTC.